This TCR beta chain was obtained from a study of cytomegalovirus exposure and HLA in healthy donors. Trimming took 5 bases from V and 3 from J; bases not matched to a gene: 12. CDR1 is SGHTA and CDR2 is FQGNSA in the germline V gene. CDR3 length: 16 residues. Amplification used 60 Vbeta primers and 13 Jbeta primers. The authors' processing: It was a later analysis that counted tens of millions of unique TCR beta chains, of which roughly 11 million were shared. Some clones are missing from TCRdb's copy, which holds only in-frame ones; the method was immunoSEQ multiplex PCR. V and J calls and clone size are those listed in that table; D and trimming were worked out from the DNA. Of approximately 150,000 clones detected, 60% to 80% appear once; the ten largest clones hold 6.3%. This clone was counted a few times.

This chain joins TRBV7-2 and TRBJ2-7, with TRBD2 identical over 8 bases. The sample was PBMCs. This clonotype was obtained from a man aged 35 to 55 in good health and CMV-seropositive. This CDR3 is CASSPGTSLIFYEQYF. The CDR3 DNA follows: TGTGCCAGCAGCCCAGGGACTAGTTTGATTTTCTACGAGCAGTACTTC. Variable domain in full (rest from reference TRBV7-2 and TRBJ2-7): GAGVSQSPSNKVTEKGKDVELRCDPISGHTALYWYRQSLGQGLEFLIYFQGNSAPDKSGLPSDRFSAERTGGSVSTLTIQRTQQEDSAVYLCASSPGTSLIFYEQYFGPGTRLTVT.